This TCR beta chain was sequenced in a study of cytomegalovirus exposure and HLA in healthy donors. Looking at the study overall: In a previous analysis, around 120 million unique TCR beta sequences were found from about 190 million T cells. A data release that came early held roughly 80 million unique TCRs from HLA-typed donors.

The primer mix had 60 Vbeta and 13 Jbeta primers. Profiled with immunoSEQ multiplex PCR; TCRdb holds only in-frame clones, not every one. The sample lists approximately 130,000 clones; around 84% were seen once. This clone came up once. The target antigen is unknown. Points from the study as a whole: Exclusion applied to some V segments, including TRBV6-2 and TRBV6-3, as they were indistinguishable. Common viral pathogens (according to a later analysis) appeared linked to several of the most significant clusters.

The CDR3 contains 16 residues. The V end lost 1 base, the J end lost 9 bases, and 19 bases lay between the germline ends. Per germline, CDR1 SGHTA and CDR2 FQGNSA. The receptor comes from a man aged 18 to 30 in good health and CMV-seronegative. The chain links TRBV7-2 to TRBJ2-1; a possible D gene is TRBD2 (6 bases). Sequenced: PBMCs. CDR3 nucleotides: TGTGCCAGCAGCTTAGTGGGTGTTGTGCGGGATGCTGAGCAGTTCTTC. Protein: CASSLVGVVRDAEQFF.